The clone carrying this T cell receptor (beta chain) was seen a handful of times. The sample originates from a study of T-cell memory formation after mild COVID-19. In germline, CDR1 is SEHNR, CDR2 FQNEAQ (reference sequence). Between the trimmed V and J ends, which lost 5 bases and 4 bases, there was a span of 11 bases. The CDR3 sequence is 13 residues long. In TCRdb, the 5' RACE reads were re-called with MiXCR into one record per CDR3 protein. This sample has hundreds of thousands of distinct CDR3 sequences, with around 21% found just once. The chain uses TRBV7-9 and TRBJ1-1; D remains unclear. Sequencing was performed on PBMCs or a T cell subset sorted from them (not recorded which). The receptor was isolated from an adult woman who had mild COVID-19 (a few samples of this study predate the infection). Cell type and time point are not known. The CDR3: CASSPVGFTEAFF. CDR3 bases: TGTGCCAGCAGCCCAGTGGGGTTCACTGAAGCTTTCTTT.